Listed here are 27 T cell receptor beta chains from one sample, sequenced in a study of blood T cell repertoires in COVID-19. Assay: immunoSEQ multiplex PCR; the TCRdb copy retains only in-frame clones and omits some. The sample contains 50,000 or so clones, more than 80% of which appear only once. Sample: peripheral blood. All receptors derive from a human donor in a cohort sampled during active COVID-19.

V is TRBV4-2 and J is TRBJ1-2; 7 bases fit TRBD1. The CDR3 length is 13 residues. Germline V gene data show CDR1 as LGHNA and CDR2 as YNFKEQ. The ends lost 5 bases at V and 3 bases at J; junction bases unmatched: 3. This CDR3 is CASSNTGDYGYTF. The CDR3 nucleotides read TGTGCCAGCAGCAATACAGGGGACTATGGCTACACCTTC.

V usage is TRBV5-5 and J usage is TRBJ1-1; 7 bases align to TRBD1. The CDR3 runs to 16 residues. Germline CDR1 is SGHKS and CDR2 is YYEKEE (reference sequence). Germline trimming cut 3 bases from V and 0 bases from J; bases unmatched to any gene: 8. CDR3 sequence (DNA): TGTGCCAGCAGCTGGACAGGTTTTGGGATGAACACTGAAGCTTTCTTT. It is translated as CASSWTGFGMNTEAFF.

This chain uses TRBV25-1 with TRBJ1-1, with D perhaps matching TRBD1 (6 bases). The CDR3 extends over 15 amino acids. Trimming stripped 0 bases from V and 1 base from J, with 9 bases between. Per germline, CDR1 MGHDK and CDR2 SYGVNS. CDR3 loop: CASSEYETGNTEAFF. For the CDR3, the DNA is TGTGCCAGCAGTGAATATGAGACAGGGAACACTGAAGCTTTCTTT.

The rearrangement uses TRBV4-2 and TRBJ1-5; D might be TRBD1 (6 bases). Trimming shortened V by 1 base and J by 1 base, and 17 bases separated the two germline ends. CDR3 size: 18 residues. The germline CDR1 and CDR2 sequences are LGHNA and YNFKEQ. DNA of the CDR3: TGTGCCAGCAGCCAAGCGAATCAGGCAGGGGTGAGCAATCAGCCCCAGCATTTT. Translation gives CASSQANQAGVSNQPQHF.

Only a few counts were recorded for this clone. The chain employs TRBV5-4 and TRBJ1-1; D is ambiguous. The CDR3 runs to 13 residues. V lost 2 bases, J lost 3 bases, and 8 bases lay in between. In germline, CDR1 is SGHNT, CDR2 YYREEE (reference sequence). For the CDR3, the DNA is TGTGCCAGCAGCTTACGGGAGGACACTGAAGCTTTCTTT. Translating it yields CASSLREDTEAFF.

This clone has just a few counts. The chain employs TRBV5-5 and TRBJ1-4; tentative D call: TRBD1 (5 bases). Germline CDR1 SGHKS, CDR2 YYEKEE (reference sequence). V was clipped by 5 bases and J by 8 bases, with 19 bases between them. The CDR3 length is 15 residues. The CDR3 sequence: CASSFGPGPGEKLFF. For the CDR3, the DNA is TGTGCCAGCAGTTTTGGGCCAGGGCCCGGGGAAAAACTGTTTTTT. Full variable domain (rest looked up from reference TRBV5-5 and TRBJ1-4): DAGVTQSPTHLIKTRGQQVTLRCSPISGHKSVSWYQQVLGQGPQFIFQYYEKEERGRGNFPDRFSARQFPNYSSELNVNALLLGDSALYLCASSFGPGPGEKLFFGSGTQLSVL.

The gene calls are TRBV2 and TRBJ1-4; D is unclear. The length of the CDR3 is 13 residues. With 6 bases removed from V and 4 bases from J, the gap between germline ends came to 9 bases. Germline loops: CDR1 SNHLY, CDR2 FYNNEI. The CDR3 is CASSREFNEKLFF. The CDR3 DNA reads as TGTGCCAGCAGCCGTGAGTTTAATGAAAAACTGTTTTTT.

The rearrangement uses TRBV7-2 and TRBJ2-1; 12 bases align to TRBD2. With V trimmed by 3 bases and J by 4 bases, 1 base remained unmatched. The CDR3 covers 15 residues. Germline V gives CDR1 SGHTA, CDR2 FQGNSA. For the CDR3, the DNA is TGTGCCAGCAGCTTTGGACTAGCGGGATACAATGAGCAGTTCTTC. Translated, it gives CASSFGLAGYNEQFF.

The gene calls are TRBV6-1 and TRBJ2-2; TRBD1 matches 7 bases. The CDR3 consists of 16 residues. The V gene's germline CDR1 is MNHNS and CDR2 SASEGT. V dropped 3 bases and J dropped 6; count of bases not matched to a gene: 10. CDR3 sequence reads: CASSDLGQLDSGELFF. CDR3 in DNA: TGTGCCAGCAGTGATTTGGGACAGCTGGATTCCGGGGAGCTGTTTTTT.

The rearrangement joins TRBV27 to TRBJ1-1; D is unresolved. The CDR3 length is 15 residues. Trimming stripped 0 bases from V and 2 bases from J, with 10 bases between. The germline gives CDR1 MNHEY, CDR2 SMNVEV (reference sequence). DNA of the CDR3: TGTGCCAGCAGTTTATCTCCAAGAACTAACACTGAAGCTTTCTTT. Protein product: CASSLSPRTNTEAFF.

The CDR3 loop is CASSVHQGGNSPLHF. The CDR3 coding sequence is TGTGCCAGCAGCGTACACCAGGGGGGAAATTCACCCCTCCACTTT. The gene calls are TRBV9 and TRBJ1-6; TRBD1 aligns across 7 bases. The V gene end was trimmed by 1 base and the J gene end by 7 bases; junction bases not matched to a gene: 5. Germline CDR1 reads SGDLS; CDR2 reads YYNGEE. The CDR3 is 15 amino acids. The whole variable domain, remainder taken from reference TRBV9 and TRBJ1-6, is DSGVTQTPKHLITATGQRVTLRCSPRSGDLSVYWYQQSLDQGLQFLIQYYNGEERAKGNILERFSAQQFPDLHSELNLSSLELGDSALYFCASSVHQGGNSPLHFGNGTRLTVT.

This chain links TRBV6-5 with TRBJ1-3, with unresolved D. The CDR3 is 14 amino acids. The V gene lost 5 bases and the J gene lost 5 bases, with 13 bases spanning the gap. Germline-derived CDR1 and CDR2 are MNHEY and SVGAGI. CDR3 sequence (DNA): TGTGCCAGCAGTAAGAATGACAAGCGAAACACCATATATTTT. Amino acids: CASSKNDKRNTIYF.

The genes are TRBV29-1 and TRBJ2-1; 13 bases fit TRBD2. This CDR3 is 14 amino acids long. V lost 7 bases and J lost 9; bases outside the gene matches: 9. The V gene's germline CDR1 is SQVTM and CDR2 ANQGSEA. The CDR3 loop reads CSAQTSGGASEQFF. The DNA for the CDR3 is TGCAGCGCTCAAACTAGCGGGGGGGCCTCTGAGCAGTTCTTC.

The chain carries TRBV7-2 and TRBJ1-3; TRBD1 matches at 8 bases. The CDR3 contains 17 residues. J lost 4 bases, V lost 1 base, and 9 bases had no gene match. Germline-derived CDR1 and CDR2 are SGHTA and FQGNSA. The CDR3 DNA follows: TGTGCCAGCAGCTTAGAAGTCAGGGGGCCGGGCGGAAACACCATATATTTT. This translates into CASSLEVRGPGGNTIYF.

A single count supports this clone. The V gene is TRBV18, the J gene TRBJ1-5; 10 bases line up with TRBD1. This CDR3 region has 15 residues. V shed 2 bases and J 2 bases; nucleotides not matched to a gene: 0. Germline CDR1 KGHSH, CDR2 LQKENI. CDR3: CASSPGTGGNQPQHF. CDR3 DNA sequence: TGTGCCAGCTCACCAGGGACAGGGGGCAATCAGCCCCAGCATTTT.

J is TRBJ2-3 and V is TRBV9; D possibly corresponds to TRBD1 (5 bases). V was clipped by 4 bases and J by 6 bases, with 21 bases between them. Germline CDR1 reads SGDLS; CDR2 reads YYNGEE. CDR3 length: 16 amino acids. CDR3 residues: CASSPLTTASADTQYF. In DNA form, the CDR3 reads TGTGCCAGCAGCCCGCTCACGACAGCCTCGGCGGATACGCAGTATTTT.

The genes are TRBV24-1 and TRBJ2-2; the D is unclear. Germline V gives CDR1 KGHDR, CDR2 SFDVKD. V lost 7 bases, J lost 1 base, and 6 bases lay in between. This CDR3 is 13 amino acids long. As DNA, the CDR3 is TGTGCCACCAGCGCAGGGAACACCGGGGAGCTGTTTTTT. Translating it yields CATSAGNTGELFF.

The gene calls are TRBV7-2 and TRBJ2-1, with TRBD2 as a possible D gene (5 bases). Germline-derived CDR1 and CDR2 are SGHTA and FQGNSA. V was trimmed by 5 bases and J by 7 bases, leaving 9 bases between them. CDR3 size: 12 residues. The CDR3 bases are TGTGCCAGCAGCCAAACTAGAAATGAGCAGTTCTTC. It encodes CASSQTRNEQFF.

DNA for the CDR3: TGTGCCAGTAGTATTACAGGGAGCAATCAGCCCCAGCATTTT. It is translated as CASSITGSNQPQHF. The chain employs TRBV19 and TRBJ1-5; maybe TRBD1 (6 bases). Trimming left V 3 bases short and J 1 base short, with 7 bases between. This CDR3 spans 14 amino acids. Per germline, CDR1 LNHDA and CDR2 SQIVND (reference sequence).

V gene TRBV14 combines with J gene TRBJ2-1; 9 bases map to TRBD1. The ends lost 4 bases at V and 9 bases at J; junction bases unmatched: 10. The germline CDR1 and CDR2 sequences are SGHDN and FVKESK. The CDR3 runs to 15 residues. The DNA for the CDR3 is TGTGCCAGCAGCCTTCAGACAGGGGGAGGGAGTGAGCAGTTCTTC. It yields the protein CASSLQTGGGSEQFF.

The J gene is TRBJ1-2, the V gene TRBV11-2, with 7 bases aligning to TRBD1. The CDR3 has 14 amino acids. The V segment lost 7 bases and the J segment 3 bases; nucleotides outside the gene matches: 8. CDR1 is SGHAT, CDR2 FQNNGV, per germline. CDR3 sequence: CASTLLGTDYGYTF. CDR3 coding DNA: TGTGCCAGCACCCTCTTAGGGACAGACTATGGCTACACCTTC.

This clone was detected a few times. V usage is TRBV30 and J usage is TRBJ2-1; 9 bases are shared with TRBD1. The CDR3 is made up of 13 amino acids. Germline CDR1 reads GTSNPN; CDR2 reads SVGIG (reference sequence). V lost 0 bases, J lost 8 bases, and 2 bases stayed unmatched. The CDR3 loop reads CAWSVGDRDEQFF. CDR3 in DNA: TGTGCCTGGAGTGTAGGGGACAGGGATGAGCAGTTCTTC. Together with reference TRBV30 and TRBJ2-1, the CDR3 gives the full variable domain: SQTIHQWPATLVQPVGSPLSLECTVEGTSNPNLYWYRQAAGRGLQLLFYSVGIGQISSEVPQNLSASRPQDRQFILSSKKLLLSDSGFYLCAWSVGDRDEQFFGPGTRLTVL.

CDR3 residues: CASSPTGATGANVLTF. CDR3 sequence (DNA): TGTGCCAGCAGCCCTACAGGGGCCACCGGGGCCAACGTCCTGACTTTC. The rearrangement joins TRBV7-9 to TRBJ2-6; 7 bases map to TRBD1. The germline CDR1 and CDR2 sequences are SEHNR and FQNEAQ (reference sequence). This CDR3 has 16 residues. The V and J ends lost 5 bases and 4 bases, in that order; junction bases with no gene match: 8.

This clone occurred once. The rearrangement joins TRBV28 to TRBJ1-6; a possible D gene is TRBD1 (6 bases). V was pared by 5 bases and J by 1 base, with 18 bases between. The CDR3 is 18 residues long. The V gene's germline CDR1 is MDHEN and CDR2 SYDVKM. In DNA, the CDR3 is TGTGCCAGCAGTCATTCGCAGGGGTTCGGGTCCTATAATTCACCCCTCCACTTT. Translation gives CASSHSQGFGSYNSPLHF.

The CDR3 loop is CASSSIAGGRRETQYF. CDR3 DNA sequence: TGTGCCAGCAGTTCGATAGCGGGGGGGCGGAGGGAGACCCAGTACTTC. This sequence joins TRBV27 and TRBJ2-5; TRBD2 agrees at 11 bases. Unmatched junction bases numbered 9, after V lost 4 bases and J lost 5 bases. The CDR3 totals 16 residues. Germline lookup yields CDR1 MNHEY and CDR2 SMNVEV (reference sequence).

The rearrangement links TRBV7-9 to TRBJ2-2, with TRBD1 identical over 7 bases. Looked up from germline, CDR1 is SEHNR and CDR2 is FQNEAQ (reference sequence). This CDR3 spans 15 amino acids. Trimming removed 6 bases from V and 2 bases from J; junction bases left unmatched: 6. The CDR3 bases are TGTGCCAGCAGGCCCGGGACAGTAAACACCGGGGAGCTGTTTTTT. Residues: CASRPGTVNTGELFF.

The chain links TRBV5-5 to TRBJ1-5; 12 positions match TRBD1. Trimming removed 4 bases from V and 6 bases from J; junction bases left unmatched: 17. This CDR3 is built from 19 residues. Per the germline V gene, CDR1 is SGHKS and CDR2 is YYEKEE (reference sequence). CDR3 nucleotides: TGTGCCAGCAGCCTGACACCCACTTTCGGGACAGGGGGCGGTCAGCCCCAGCATTTT. The encoded protein is CASSLTPTFGTGGGQPQHF. Supplemented by reference TRBV5-5 and TRBJ1-5, the full variable domain reads DAGVTQSPTHLIKTRGQQVTLRCSPISGHKSVSWYQQVLGQGPQFIFQYYEKEERGRGNFPDRFSARQFPNYSSELNVNALLLGDSALYLCASSLTPTFGTGGGQPQHFGDGTRLSIL.